This TCR beta chain was captured in a study of CD8 T cells in ankylosing spondylitis (dated by TCRdb to about 2017). At the level of the whole study: The study profiled T cell receptor beta repertoires in healthy donors and ankylosing spondylitis patients to find disease-linked TCR variants. The full study cohort comprised roughly 24 ankylosing spondylitis patients and over 95 healthy donors. Samples of peripheral blood were taken, and for ankylosing spondylitis patients, synovial fluid was collected as well. What the study reported, not specific to this receptor: The disease-linked clones had a CD8+ phenotype and were found at relatively low frequencies in peripheral blood. The disease-linked clones were reported to be significantly enriched in matched synovial fluid samples from ankylosing spondylitis patients. Blood from ankylosing spondylitis patients appeared to be characterized by a TCR beta motif composed of roughly 8 highly homologous amino acid variants. Some of the motif variants had been reported before in the synovial fluid and blood of reactive arthritis patients, a finding that suggests common disease-initiation mechanisms.

Reads for this sample came from an Illumina HiSeq 2500. Quantitative 5'-RACE with molecular barcodes was used to prepare TCR beta libraries. Per the original workflow: A new computational method, built on a probabilistic model of VDJ rearrangement, was used to identify disease-linked TCR variants. Using fastp at Q25 and MiXCR, TCRdb reprocessed the public reads and kept productive beta chains. Entries are consolidated by CDR3 protein sequence, retaining the most common genes and DNA. The V and J calls come from TCRdb's annotation, not from the publication. This sample has over 200,000 distinct CDR3 sequences in its table, and approximately 20% of those were observed once. Clones ranked in the top ten supply about 42% of the sample. This clonotype was counted a few times. Its antigen is still unknown. No much larger clone exists at a distance of one base, and base qualities are not known. The CDR3 sequence holds 15 residues, the cysteine and phenylalanine included. The entry retains the CDR3 DNA only, 45 bases that are in frame from base 1. Based on the germline V gene, the CDR1 and CDR2 sequences are SGDLS and YYNGEE. Trimming costs V 3 bases and J 4 bases, and their ends lie 14 bases apart.

Input material: blood, either unsorted or a sorted T cell fraction (not recorded which). The chain employs TRBV9 and TRBJ2-1, with no reliable assignment of the D segment. The clonotype originates from a male donor with ankylosing spondylitis. The DNA sequence is given as TGTGCCAGCAGCGAAGGTGGGCAGGAATACAATGAGCAGTTCTTC. Translated, it reads CASSEGGQEYNEQFF.